This TCR beta chain was observed in a study of blood T cell repertoires in COVID-19. Study information: Researchers got acute and convalescent COVID-19 samples from the United States, Italy and Spain.

Methods used by the authors: Reference gene primer amplification gave estimated nucleated cell counts. The data were produced by immunoSEQ multiplex PCR, yet TCRdb's version contains in-frame clones alone and is incomplete. V, J and clone size are taken as reported in that table, and D and trimming were inferred from the DNA itself. The sample records about 380,000 clones, about 85% being singletons. Sequences were obtained from peripheral blood. This TCR was recovered from a woman younger than 35 with acute or convalescent COVID-19.

CDR3 DNA sequence: TGTGCCAGCAGCTTCACGACAGGGTCGGGAAATGAGCAGTTCTTC. It translates to CASSFTTGSGNEQFF. This rearrangement joins TRBV7-6 to TRBJ2-1, with TRBD1 identical over 7 bases. J was trimmed by 7 bases and V by 3 bases; bases with no gene match: 9. Germline CDR1 SGHVS, CDR2 FNYEAQ. This CDR3 is 15 amino acids long.